This entry lists 8 T cell receptor beta chains sequenced from one sample in a study of lymphopenia after photon versus proton radiotherapy. TCRdb keeps only in-frame clones here, not all; method: immunoSEQ multiplex PCR. The repertoire has roughly 63,000 clones, around 84% of them found once; the top ten carry roughly 2%. The sample was peripheral blood, taken from a patient treated with proton-based radiotherapy. These receptors came from a man aged 55-75 years with pancreatic cancer.

In DNA form, the CDR3 reads TGCGCCAGTGACCCCGGGACAGGATACTATGGCTACACCTTC. Translated, it gives CASDPGTGYYGYTF. V and J are TRBV5-1 and TRBJ1-2, with TRBD1 matching over 8 bases. Trimming took 8 bases from V and 3 from J; bases not matched to a gene: 9. This CDR3 comprises 14 residues. Germline lookup yields CDR1 SGHRS and CDR2 YFSETQ.

J is TRBJ1-1 and V is TRBV15; 11 nucleotides line up with TRBD1. Trimming removed 0 bases from V and 4 bases from J; junction bases left unmatched: 4. Germline V lookup: CDR1 LNHNV, CDR2 YYDKDF (reference sequence). This CDR3 has 16 residues. In DNA form, the CDR3 reads TGTGCCACCAGCAGAGATCCGGGGACAGGGGGCACTGAAGCTTTCTTT. As protein: CATSRDPGTGGTEAFF. The variable domain in full, completed from reference TRBV15 and TRBJ1-1, reads DAMVIQNPRYQVTQFGKPVTLSCSQTLNHNVMYWYQQKSSQAPKLLFHYYDKDFNNEADTPDNFQSRRPNTSFCFLDIRSPGLGDTAMYLCATSRDPGTGGTEAFFGQGTRLTVV.

The chain combines TRBV7-6 with TRBJ2-2; TRBD2 aligns across 7 bases. CDR3 size: 16 residues. The J segment lost 0 bases and the V segment lost 1 base, leaving 2 bases of the junction unmatched. Germline V gives CDR1 SGHVS, CDR2 FNYEAQ. The chain's CDR3 is CASSLEAGTNTGELFF. In DNA, the CDR3 is TGTGCCAGCAGCTTAGAAGCGGGAACGAACACCGGGGAGCTGTTTTTT.

The V gene is TRBV7-2, the J gene TRBJ2-1, with D unclear. V dropped 2 bases and J dropped 10 bases, with 12 bases sitting between them. The CDR3 is 13 amino acids. The germline V gene has CDR1 SGHTA and CDR2 FQGNSA. For the CDR3, the DNA is TGTGCCAGCAGCTTACGGCCTGTCATGGAGCAGTTCTTC. This sequence encodes CASSLRPVMEQFF.

The chain employs TRBV11-2 and TRBJ1-3; D gene unclear. This CDR3 comprises 12 residues. Trimming removed 1 base at V and 10 bases at J, with 8 bases between. CDR1 and CDR2 from the germline V gene are SGHAT and FQNNGV. The CDR3 nucleotides read TGTGCCAGCAGCTTAGCCAGCCATACCATATATTTT. Translation: CASSLASHTIYF. The full variable domain, completed using reference TRBV11-2 and TRBJ1-3, is EAGVAQSPRYKIIEKRQSVAFWCNPISGHATLYWYQQILGQGPKLLIQFQNNGVVDDSQLPKDRFSAERLKGVDSTLKIQPAKLEDSAVYLCASSLASHTIYFGEGSWLTVV.

The chain couples TRBV19 to TRBJ2-7; TRBD2 aligns across 15 bases. This CDR3 region has 15 residues. V lost 6 bases, J lost 2 bases, and 2 bases stayed unmatched. Germline loops: CDR1 LNHDA, CDR2 SQIVND (reference sequence). The CDR3 coding sequence is TGTGCCAGTAGGGGACTAGCGGGAGGCACCTACGAGCAGTACTTC. Its translation: CASRGLAGGTYEQYF.

This rearrangement joins TRBV30 to TRBJ1-5; TRBD1 matches at 7 bases. The germline CDR1 and CDR2 sequences are GTSNPN and SVGIG (reference sequence). This CDR3 contains 14 residues. The J segment lost 4 bases and the V segment lost 1 base, leaving 4 bases of the junction unmatched. The chain's CDR3 is CAWSGGGANQPQHF. CDR3 nucleotide sequence: TGTGCCTGGAGTGGAGGGGGCGCGAATCAGCCCCAGCATTTT.

The rearrangement links TRBV7-8 to TRBJ2-5; 14 bases line up with TRBD2. The last part of the DNA fits TRBJ2-7 better; the J call may be wrong. The CDR3 spans 19 residues. Germline assignment: CDR1 SGHVS and CDR2 FQNEAQ. The CDR3 nucleotides are TGTGCCAGCAGCTTAGGTCGACTAGCGGGAGGGCCGAGCTCCTACGAGCAGTACTTC. Its translation is CASSLGRLAGGPSSYEQYF.